The 19 T cell receptor beta chains given below trace back to one sample, sequenced in a study of regulatory T cells in long-lasting Graves disease. For TCR beta, libraries came from iRepertoire HTBI primers and Arm-PCR of CDR3 regions. TCRdb called the multiplex PCR reads again in MiXCR, with one record for every CDR3 protein. The table includes around 500,000 distinct CDR3 sequences, approximately 12% detected once. Time point indicated: newly diagnosed GD, antithyroid drugs for less than 3 months. Extracted RNA from PBMCs served as the source of the TCR library. These data are also associated with another study on T cells in Graves' hyperthyroidism and ophthalmopathy.

Sequencing was performed on peripheral blood mononuclear cells (PBMCs), taken at new diagnosis, from a patient treated with antithyroid drugs. These receptors came from a woman aged 25 to 39 with Graves disease.

This clonotype was observed at least ten times. J is TRBJ1-1 and V is TRBV6-1; D is undetermined. Trimming took off 4 bases at V and 7 bases at J, with 13 bases between the two ends. CDR3 length: 13 residues. Germline loops: CDR1 MNHNS, CDR2 SASEGT. The CDR3: CASSVGTEIEAFF. CDR3 coding DNA: TGTGCCAGCAGTGTGGGAACAGAGATTGAAGCTTTCTTT.

This clonotype was seen at least ten times. This chain uses TRBV2 with TRBJ2-4, with D possibly matching TRBD1 (5 bases). CDR3 size: 16 residues. The V and J ends lost 2 bases and 4 bases respectively, with 15 bases between them. Per the germline V gene, CDR1 is SNHLY and CDR2 is FYNNEI. DNA for the CDR3: TGTGCCAGCAGTGAACAGGGCAGAGAAGGGAAAAACATTCAGTACTTC. It yields the protein CASSEQGREGKNIQYF.

This clonotype has ten or more counts. This chain connects TRBV12-3 or TRBV12-4 to TRBJ1-1; the match to TRBD1 covers 7 bases. With V trimmed by 6 bases and J by 8 bases, 9 bases remained unmatched. The CDR3 spans 13 residues. CDR3 bases: TGTGCCAGCAGCTATACTTCGGACAGGGAAGCTTTCTTT. Translation gives CASSYTSDREAFF.

This clonotype was counted at least ten times. The CDR3 reads CASSPRHGYYEQYF. CDR3 bases: TGTGCCAGCAGTCCTAGACATGGATACTACGAGCAGTACTTC. The chain couples TRBV7-3 to TRBJ2-7, with D unresolved. Trimming took off 6 bases at V and 3 bases at J, with 15 bases between the two ends. The germline gives CDR1 SGHTA, CDR2 FQGTGA. CDR3 length equals 14 residues.

This clonotype appeared many times. The V and J genes are TRBV29-1 and TRBJ2-3; 11 bases are a match to TRBD1. The germline gives CDR1 SQVTM, CDR2 ANQGSEA. This CDR3 is 18 amino acids long. The V and J ends lost 3 bases and 0 bases, in that order; junction bases with no gene match: 11. CDR3 sequence (DNA): TGCAGCGTTGATTCCGGACAGGGGGCGGTTATTAGCACAGATACGCAGTATTTT. This encodes CSVDSGQGAVISTDTQYF.

This clonotype has ten or more counts. In DNA, the CDR3 is TGTGCCAGCAGCCCTTGGACAGGGGTGGGTGGGGCCAACGTCCTGACTTTC. Amino acid sequence: CASSPWTGVGGANVLTF. The V call is TRBV28, the J call TRBJ2-6, with 9 bases matching TRBD1. This CDR3 comprises 17 residues. V shed 6 bases, J shed 3 bases, and the junction held 9 bases outside the gene matches. Looked up from germline, CDR1 is MDHEN and CDR2 is SYDVKM.

This clonotype was recorded many times. This rearrangement joins TRBV6-1 to TRBJ2-3; TRBD2 matches 7 bases. The CDR3 sequence is 16 residues long. Germline CDR1 MNHNS, CDR2 SASEGT. J gave up 1 base and V 6 bases, and 10 bases lay outside the gene matches. The CDR3 nucleotides are TGTGCCAGCAGCTCCCTTGGGCTAGCGGGCACAGATACGCAGTATTTT. Translated: CASSSLGLAGTDTQYF.

This clonotype was counted at least ten times. V gene TRBV6-5 combines with J gene TRBJ2-7; D may correspond to TRBD1 or TRBD2 (6 bases each). CDR1 is MNHEY and CDR2 is SVGAGI in the germline V gene. V lost 2 bases, J lost 3 bases, and 20 bases lay in between. The CDR3 extends over 17 amino acids. The CDR3 region is CASSYRDKGTPFYEQYF. In nucleotides, the CDR3 is TGTGCCAGCAGTTACCGGGACAAGGGGACTCCTTTCTACGAGCAGTACTTC.

About this clonotype itself: This could be a read error, since a much larger clone is one nucleotide away. J is TRBJ2-4 and V is TRBV11-2, with TRBD2 matching 7 bases. CDR3 length: 17 residues. The V and J ends lost 4 bases and 13 bases, in that order; junction bases with no gene match: 22. The germline gives CDR1 SGHAT, CDR2 FQNNGV. The CDR3, as DNA: TGTGCCAGCAGCTCCGGGACTAACCCTTTCTCCTACAATGAGCAGTACTTC. This sequence encodes CASSSGTNPFSYNEQYF.

In regard to this clonotype: A read error likely explains this, since a far larger clone differs by one base. The rearrangement uses TRBV7-8 and TRBJ2-3, with 7 bases aligning to TRBD2. The length of the CDR3 is 16 residues. Germline lookup yields CDR1 SGHVS and CDR2 FQNEAQ. After removal of 3 bases from V and 7 bases from J, the junction contained 13 bases not matched to a gene. The CDR3: CASSFSRTSLMNTQYF. DNA of the CDR3: TGTGCCAGCAGCTTTTCCCGGACTAGTTTAATGAATACGCAGTATTTT.

This clonotype was picked up many times. The J gene is TRBJ1-1, the V gene TRBV6-2 or TRBV6-3; D is unclear. The CDR3 extends over 14 amino acids. Deletions cut 2 bases from V and 0 bases from J, with 7 bases between. CDR1 and CDR2 from the germline V gene are MNHEY and SVGEGT. CDR3 sequence: CASSYVHMNTEAFF. The CDR3 DNA reads as TGTGCCAGCAGTTACGTGCATATGAACACTGAAGCTTTCTTT.

This clonotype was recorded many times. The chain combines TRBV6-2 or TRBV6-3 with TRBJ1-1, with D maybe TRBD1 (6 bases). The CDR3 is 13 amino acids. V lost 5 bases and J 1 base, leaving 8 bases between the germline ends. The germline gives CDR1 MNHEY, CDR2 SVGEGT. CDR3 bases: TGTGCCAGCAGTAAACAGGGGAACACTGAAGCTTTCTTT. Amino acids: CASSKQGNTEAFF.

A note on this clonotype: It may be a read error: a sequence one base away is much more abundant. The chain links TRBV24-1 to TRBJ2-5, with 7 bases aligning to TRBD1. This CDR3 comprises 16 residues. Germline CDR1 is KGHDR and CDR2 is SFDVKD. The CDR3 loop is CATSDIPTGSQETPYF. DNA of the CDR3: TGTGCCACCAGTGATATTCCGACAGGGAGTCAAGAGACCCCGTACTTC.

In this sample, this clonotype turned up many times. This rearrangement joins TRBV6-5 to TRBJ2-3; unclear D gene. CDR1 is MNHEY, CDR2 SVGAGI, per germline. The length of the CDR3 is 15 residues. V lost 4 bases, J lost 4 bases, and 15 bases lay in between. The CDR3 bases are TGTGCCAGCAGTTCTAGGTATTCTACTTCAGATACGCAGTATTTT. Its translation: CASSSRYSTSDTQYF.

This clonotype occurred many times. The J gene is TRBJ2-1, the V gene TRBV5-4, with TRBD1 identical over 7 bases. Germline-derived CDR1 and CDR2 are SGHNT and YYREEE (reference sequence). There are 15 residues in the CDR3. The V and J ends lost 4 bases and 8 bases, in that order; junction bases with no gene match: 12. This chain's CDR3 is CASSVDRAINDEQFF. Written as DNA, the CDR3 is TGTGCCAGCAGCGTTGACAGGGCGATTAACGATGAGCAGTTCTTC.

The chain carries TRBV28 and TRBJ2-7, with D possibly matching TRBD1 (6 bases). The V end lost 2 bases, the J end lost 0 bases, and 14 bases lay between the germline ends. The CDR3 contains 16 residues. The V gene's germline CDR1 is MDHEN and CDR2 SYDVKM. CDR3 residues: CASSLHPTGSSYEQYF. CDR3 DNA: TGTGCCAGCAGTTTACACCCGACAGGCAGCTCCTACGAGCAGTACTTC.

This clonotype turned up a few times. The rearrangement uses TRBV15 and TRBJ1-2, with TRBD1 as a possible D gene (6 bases). Germline V gene data show CDR1 as LNHNV and CDR2 as YYDKDF (reference sequence). With 1 base removed from V and 4 bases from J, the gap between germline ends came to 16 bases. This CDR3 comprises 16 residues. The CDR3 DNA follows: TGTGCCACCAGCAGAGTCGGAGGACAGCCTACCTATGGCTACACCTTC. Translation: CATSRVGGQPTYGYTF.

This clonotype was picked up many times. The chain uses TRBV11-2 and TRBJ1-2; 7 positions match TRBD1. Losses at the gene ends were 5 bases for V and 4 bases for J; bases not matched to a gene: 10. The length of the CDR3 is 15 residues. The germline V gene encodes CDR1 SGHAT and CDR2 FQNNGV. The CDR3 region is CASSLGQSLVYGYTF. The DNA for the CDR3 is TGTGCCAGCAGCCTGGGACAGTCCTTAGTCTATGGCTACACCTTC. Using reference TRBV11-2 and TRBJ1-2 for the parts outside the CDR3, the full variable domain is EAGVAQSPRYKIIEKRQSVAFWCNPISGHATLYWYQQILGQGPKLLIQFQNNGVVDDSQLPKDRFSAERLKGVDSTLKIQPAKLEDSAVYLCASSLGQSLVYGYTFGSGTRLTVV.

This clonotype was seen ten or more times. The genes are TRBV6-9 and TRBJ1-5; D ambiguous. Trimming removed 3 bases at V and 2 bases at J, with 11 bases between. CDR3 size: 15 residues. CDR1 and CDR2 from the germline V gene are MNHGY and SVAAGI. CDR3 in amino acids: CASSYNHQGNQPQHF. The CDR3 DNA sequence: TGTGCCAGCAGTTACAATCACCAGGGCAATCAGCCCCAGCATTTT.